Presented here are 2 T cell receptor beta chains from one specimen sequenced in a study of a mutant IDH1 vaccine in newly diagnosed glioma. These TCRs' antigens remain unknown. TCRdb keeps only in-frame clones here, not all; method: immunoSEQ multiplex PCR. The sample records more than 50,000 clones, roughly 80% being singletons. Time point defined: week 11, during vaccination. In the vaccine, a single dose held 300 ug of the mutant IDH1 20-mer peptide, along with topical imiquimod. The sequenced sample was PBMCs, obtained from a glioma patient whose treatment included an IDH1 peptide vaccine. The source is a man in his forties or fifties with glioma.

The J gene is TRBJ2-1, the V gene TRBV5-6; 8 nucleotides match TRBD2. Germline CDR1 reads SGHDT; CDR2 reads YYEEEE. The V and J ends lost 2 bases and 9 bases, in that order; junction bases with no gene match: 7. CDR3 length: 14 amino acids. CDR3 nucleotide sequence: TGTGCCAGCAGCTTACGGGGGGGCCTAGGTGAGCAGTTCTTC. As protein: CASSLRGGLGEQFF. The full variable domain, in which reference TRBV5-6 and TRBJ2-1 provide the parts outside the CDR3, is DAGVTQSPTHLIKTRGQQVTLRCSPKSGHDTVSWYQQALGQGPQFIFQYYEEEERQRGNFPDRFSGHQFPNYSSELNVNALLLGDSALYLCASSLRGGLGEQFFGPGTRLTVL.

This chain connects TRBV14 to TRBJ2-7; D gene uncertain. The CDR3 has 10 residues. Germline V gives CDR1 SGHDN, CDR2 FVKESK. The V end was cut by 6 bases, the J end by 6 bases, with 6 bases between. The CDR3 nucleotides are TGTGCCAGCAGGGGTGGCGAGCAGTACTTC. Translation gives CASRGGEQYF.